The entry below describes one T cell receptor (beta chain). Mismatch with germline at one junction end may stem from a read error. Germline assignment: CDR1 MNHEY and CDR2 SVGEGT. The length of the CDR3 is 12 residues. TCRdb fed the RT-PCR reads into MiXCR, producing one record per CDR3 protein. The profile shows about 680,000 distinct CDR3 sequences, 14% of them singletons. The chain is built from TRBV6-2 or TRBV6-3 and TRBJ1-1; no clear D. This clonotype was obtained from a female donor in good health, serving as a healthy control. The specimen was memory CD4+ T cells from blood. For the CDR3, the DNA is TGTGCCAGCCGAGACAAGAACACTGGAGCTTTCTTT. Protein: CASRDKNTGAFF.